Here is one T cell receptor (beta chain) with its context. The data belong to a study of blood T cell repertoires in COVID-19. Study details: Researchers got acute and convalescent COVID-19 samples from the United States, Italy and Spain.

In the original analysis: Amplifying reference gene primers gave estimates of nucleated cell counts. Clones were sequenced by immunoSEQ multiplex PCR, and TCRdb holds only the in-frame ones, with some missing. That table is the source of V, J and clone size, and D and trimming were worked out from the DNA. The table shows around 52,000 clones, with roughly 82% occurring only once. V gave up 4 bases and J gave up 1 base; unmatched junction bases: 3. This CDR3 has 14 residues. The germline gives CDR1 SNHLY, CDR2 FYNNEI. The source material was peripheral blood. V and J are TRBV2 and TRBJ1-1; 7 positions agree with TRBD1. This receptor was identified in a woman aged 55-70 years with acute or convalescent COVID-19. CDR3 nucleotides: TGTGCCAGCAGTGGACAGGGAGGGAACACTGAAGCTTTCTTT. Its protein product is CASSGQGGNTEAFF.